This T cell receptor beta chain was sequenced during a study of cytomegalovirus exposure and HLA in healthy donors. Study results and limitations: Exclusion as indistinguishable affected some V segments, including TRBV6-2 and TRBV6-3. For TCR beta chains, V- and J-gene trimming was later linked to a missense DCLRE1C variant.

Vbeta (60) and Jbeta (13) primers were used in the PCR. Repertoires were generated with immunoSEQ multiplex PCR, while TCRdb's copy carries only in-frame clones and drops some. The sample consists of tens of thousands of clones, roughly 79% of them appearing once. With regard to this clone: The antigen remains unidentified.

The CDR3 runs to 16 residues. J was trimmed by 4 bases and V by 4 bases; bases with no gene match: 7. Germline-derived CDR1 and CDR2 are LNHDA and SQIVND (reference sequence). The sample consisted of PBMCs. The chain couples TRBV19 to TRBJ1-5, with TRBD1 matching over 10 bases. This TCR came from a man aged 25-45 years in good health and CMV-seronegative. DNA of the CDR3: TGTGCCAGTAGTAAAGGGACAGGGGTAAGTAATCAGCCCCAGCATTTT. Its translation: CASSKGTGVSNQPQHF.